This T cell receptor beta chain is from a study of molecular identifiers for immune sequencing clone quantification. Sorting isolated naive CD8 T cells as CD8+CD4-CCR7+CD45RA+ events. TCRdb called the PCR reads again in MiXCR, with one record for every CDR3 protein. This sample has about 97,000 distinct CDR3 sequences, with under 40% found just once. The CDR3 consists of 16 residues. Trimming took 4 bases from V and 6 from J; bases not matched to a gene: 8. In germline, CDR1 is SGHNT, CDR2 YYREEE (reference sequence). The chain uses TRBV5-4 and TRBJ2-2; 11 bases match TRBD2. Material for sequencing was naive CD8+ T cells from blood, with Jurkat cell RNA spiked in. The sample's subset: FACS-sorted CD8+CD4-CCR7+CD45RA+ naive T cells. This receptor was identified in a human donor in good health. Some libraries in this study had Jurkat cell RNA spiked in. This CDR3 reads CASSTLAGDGAGELFF. For the CDR3, the DNA is TGTGCCAGCAGCACACTAGCGGGAGATGGGGCCGGGGAGCTGTTTTTT.